The 15 T cell receptor beta chains below were found in one sample sequenced in a study of T cell responses to AZD1222 COVID-19 vaccine (TCRdb year 2021). Libraries came from the immunoSEQ multiplex PCR assay. Here the immuneACCESS table is served through TCRdb, limited to in-frame sequences with V and J called. Missing clones are a known gap in these copies; in checked studies unresolved V genes cover under half, and the rest lacks a known reason. Across this sample there are about 130,000 clones, with about 93% seen only once. The ten largest clones represent around 6.5% of the sample. The time point label, as the study defines it: about 28 days (+/-7) after the second vaccine dose. The sequenced sample was peripheral blood, obtained 28 days after the second AZD1222 dose. Source of these receptors: an adult who received the AZD1222 COVID-19 vaccine.

The CDR3 DNA sequence: TGTGCCAGCAGCCTAACTAGCACCGGAGAGACCCAGTACTTC. Protein: CASSLTSTGETQYF. The J gene is TRBJ2-5, the V gene TRBV7-9, with D possibly matching TRBD2 (6 bases). CDR1 is SEHNR, CDR2 FQNEAQ, per germline (reference sequence). CDR3 length: 14 residues. V was trimmed by 5 bases and J by 4 bases, leaving 14 bases between them.

To note about this clone: Other DNA variants within this sample encode the same CDR3. This chain uses TRBV19 with TRBJ1-5; possibly TRBD1 for D (5 bases). CDR1 and CDR2 (germline): LNHDA, SQIVND (reference sequence). The CDR3 spans 13 residues. Trimming removed 3 bases from V and 4 bases from J, with 7 bases in between. The CDR3 reads CASSIAGNQPQHF. The CDR3 coding sequence is TGTGCCAGTAGTATTGCAGGGAATCAGCCCCAGCATTTT.

Remarks on this clone: This CDR3 is also generated by other DNA sequences in the sample. The chain links TRBV6-4 to TRBJ1-2; no clear D gene. V was cut by 2 bases and J by 4 bases, with 5 bases left in between. This CDR3 comprises 12 residues. The germline CDR1 and CDR2 sequences are MRHNA and SNTAGT. CDR3 nucleotide sequence: TGTGCCAGCAGTGACGGCGGCTATGGCTACACCTTC. The encoded protein is CASSDGGYGYTF.

The V and J genes are TRBV5-1 and TRBJ2-1; D could derive from TRBD1 or TRBD2 (5 bases each). The V end was cut by 6 bases, the J end by 5 bases, with 18 bases between. This CDR3 region has 15 residues. Germline-derived CDR1 and CDR2 are SGHRS and YFSETQ. The CDR3 loop reads CASITLPGANNEQFF. The CDR3 nucleotides are TGCGCCAGCATCACGTTACCCGGGGCCAACAATGAGCAGTTCTTC. The full variable domain, rest sourced from reference TRBV5-1 and TRBJ2-1, is KAGVTQTPRYLIKTRGQQVTLSCSPISGHRSVSWYQQTPGQGLQFLFEYFSETQRNKGNFPGRFSGRQFSNSRSEMNVSTLELGDSALYLCASITLPGANNEQFFGPGTRLTVL.

In this sample, this clone turned up a few times. The chain links TRBV12-3 or TRBV12-4 to TRBJ1-1; no firm D call. The CDR3 extends over 13 amino acids. Trimming took off 5 bases at V and 1 base at J, with 8 bases between the two ends. CDR3 DNA sequence: TGTGCCAGCAGTAAATGGACGAACACTGAAGCTTTCTTT. Residues: CASSKWTNTEAFF.

The chain has TRBV27 and TRBJ2-3, with 7 positions matching TRBD2. The CDR3 contains 15 residues. Per germline, CDR1 MNHEY and CDR2 SMNVEV (reference sequence). V shed 5 bases, J shed 2 bases, and the junction held 7 bases outside the gene matches. The DNA for the CDR3 is TGTGCCAGCAGTCTGAACGGGGGGTACACAGATACGCAGTATTTT. It specifies CASSLNGGYTDTQYF.

The rearrangement uses TRBV28 and TRBJ2-4; 8 bases align to TRBD1. The V gene's germline CDR1 is MDHEN and CDR2 SYDVKM. V trimming: 3 bases; J trimming: 2 bases; junction bases outside the gene matches: 3. The CDR3 runs to 15 residues. The CDR3, as DNA: TGTGCCAGCAGTTTCAGGGGGCGGACCAAAAACATTCAGTACTTC. It codes for CASSFRGRTKNIQYF.

The chain uses TRBV5-8 and TRBJ2-7; D is possibly TRBD1 (6 bases). Trimming left V 0 bases short and J 5 bases short, with 15 bases between. In germline, CDR1 is SGHTS, CDR2 YDEGEE. CDR3 length: 15 residues. The CDR3 DNA is TGTGCCAGCAGCTTGGCGGACAGTTTCTGGGACGAGCAGTACTTC. This codes for CASSLADSFWDEQYF.

In its sample, this clone was seen once. The J gene is TRBJ2-7, the V gene TRBV11-1, with D hard to call. The germline CDR1 and CDR2 sequences are SGHAT and FQDESV (reference sequence). The CDR3 is 15 amino acids. V lost 4 bases and J 2 bases, leaving 15 bases between the germline ends. This chain's CDR3 is CASSYTADRTYEQYF. Written as DNA, the CDR3 is TGTGCCAGCAGCTATACCGCCGACCGAACCTACGAGCAGTACTTC.

This chain joins TRBV7-8 and TRBJ2-3, with TRBD1 as a possible D gene (5 bases). The CDR3 runs to 16 residues. Between the trimmed V and J ends, which lost 5 bases and 0 bases, there was a span of 15 bases. The germline CDR1 and CDR2 sequences are SGHVS and FQNEAQ. For the CDR3, the DNA is TGTGCCAGCAGCCCTAGTAACAGGCCTAGCACAGATACGCAGTATTTT. This codes for CASSPSNRPSTDTQYF.

The CDR3 is CASSRAGQNIQYF. The DNA of the CDR3 is TGTGCCAGCAGCCGCGCGGGGCAAAACATTCAGTACTTC. This rearrangement joins TRBV28 to TRBJ2-4, with TRBD2 as a possible D gene (6 bases). Germline CDR1 and CDR2: MDHEN and SYDVKM. This CDR3 is 13 amino acids long. Trimming took 6 bases from V and 5 from J, leaving 11 bases between them.

The chain carries TRBV7-9 and TRBJ1-1, with D possibly being TRBD1 (5 bases). V was pared by 4 bases and J by 1 base, with 19 bases between. CDR3 length: 17 amino acids. Germline V lookup: CDR1 SEHNR, CDR2 FQNEAQ (reference sequence). CDR3 in DNA: TGTGCCAGCAGCTCCTATAACCCAAAGGGGAAGAACACTGAAGCTTTCTTT. Encoded protein: CASSSYNPKGKNTEAFF.

CDR3 amino acids: CASSESHRGGSPLHF. Written as DNA, the CDR3 is TGTGCCAGCAGTGAATCCCACAGGGGCGGTTCACCCCTCCACTTT. The rearrangement links TRBV25-1 to TRBJ1-6, with 7 bases matching TRBD1. The CDR3 length is 15 residues. Germline V lookup: CDR1 MGHDK, CDR2 SYGVNS. With 1 base clipped from V and 9 bases from J, the junction kept 6 bases outside the gene matches.

The CDR3 DNA reads TGTGCCAGCTCACCCAGGCAGGGTTCCGGGAACACTGAAGCTTTCTTT. Amino acid sequence: CASSPRQGSGNTEAFF. The V call is TRBV18, the J call TRBJ1-1, with D maybe TRBD1 (5 bases). V lost 3 bases, J lost 1 base, and 15 bases lay in between. The CDR3 is 16 amino acids. CDR1 and CDR2 (germline): KGHSH, LQKENI.

This chain uses TRBV9 with TRBJ2-1, with 14 bases aligning to TRBD2. In germline, CDR1 is SGDLS, CDR2 YYNGEE. Germline trimming cut 2 bases from V and 8 bases from J; bases unmatched to any gene: 6. The CDR3 has 16 residues. CDR3 sequence: CASSVETSGGAYEQFF. In DNA, the CDR3 is TGTGCCAGCAGCGTCGAGACTAGCGGGGGGGCCTATGAGCAGTTCTTC. Full variable domain (remainder filled in from reference TRBV9 and TRBJ2-1): DSGVTQTPKHLITATGQRVTLRCSPRSGDLSVYWYQQSLDQGLQFLIQYYNGEERAKGNILERFSAQQFPDLHSELNLSSLELGDSALYFCASSVETSGGAYEQFFGPGTRLTVL.